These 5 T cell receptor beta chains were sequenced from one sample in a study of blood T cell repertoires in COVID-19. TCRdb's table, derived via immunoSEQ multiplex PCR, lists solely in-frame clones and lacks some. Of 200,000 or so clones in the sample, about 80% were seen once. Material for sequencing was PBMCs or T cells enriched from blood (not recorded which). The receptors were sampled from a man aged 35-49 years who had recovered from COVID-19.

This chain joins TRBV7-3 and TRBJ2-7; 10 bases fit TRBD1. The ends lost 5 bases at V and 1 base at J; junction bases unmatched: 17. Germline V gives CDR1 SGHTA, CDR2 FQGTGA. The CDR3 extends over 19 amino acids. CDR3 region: CASSPSDIGQGGFSYEQYF. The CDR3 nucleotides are TGTGCCAGCAGCCCAAGCGACATAGGACAGGGGGGATTTTCCTACGAGCAGTACTTC. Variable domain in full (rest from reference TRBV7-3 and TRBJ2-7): GAGVSQTPSNKVTEKGKYVELRCDPISGHTALYWYRQSLGQGPEFLIYFQGTGAADDSGLPNDRFFAVRPEGSVSTLKIQRTERGDSAVYLCASSPSDIGQGGFSYEQYFGPGTRLTVT.

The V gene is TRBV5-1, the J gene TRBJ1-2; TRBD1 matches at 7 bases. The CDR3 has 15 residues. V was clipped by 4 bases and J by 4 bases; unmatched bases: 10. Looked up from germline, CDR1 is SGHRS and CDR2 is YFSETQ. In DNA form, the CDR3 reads TGCGCCAGCAGCCCGACAACGACAGGGTTCTATGGCTACACCTTC. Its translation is CASSPTTTGFYGYTF.

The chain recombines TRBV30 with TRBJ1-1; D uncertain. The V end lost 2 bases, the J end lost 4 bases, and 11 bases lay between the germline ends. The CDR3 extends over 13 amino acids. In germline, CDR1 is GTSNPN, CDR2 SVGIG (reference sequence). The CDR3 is CAWSTGIRTEAFF. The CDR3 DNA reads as TGTGCCTGGAGTACGGGGATCCGCACTGAAGCTTTCTTT.

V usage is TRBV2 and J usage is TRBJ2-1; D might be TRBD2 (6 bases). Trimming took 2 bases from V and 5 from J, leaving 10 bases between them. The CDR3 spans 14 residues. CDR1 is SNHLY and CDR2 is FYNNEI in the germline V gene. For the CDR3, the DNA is TGTGCCAGCAGTGAATGGCGGGGCCACAATGAGCAGTTCTTC. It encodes CASSEWRGHNEQFF.

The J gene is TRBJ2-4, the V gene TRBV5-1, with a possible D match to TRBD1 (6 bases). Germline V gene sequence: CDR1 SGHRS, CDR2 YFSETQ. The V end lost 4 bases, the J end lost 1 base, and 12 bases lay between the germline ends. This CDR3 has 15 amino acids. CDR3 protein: CASSLQGTAKNIQYF. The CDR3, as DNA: TGCGCCAGCAGCCTACAGGGAACGGCCAAAAACATTCAGTACTTC.